The rows below give T cell receptor beta chains drawn from one sample of a study of tumor and adjacent non-tumor tissue in lung cancer. TCRdb redid the calling of the multiplex PCR reads with MiXCR, one entry per CDR3 protein. The table has 130,000 or so distinct CDR3 sequences, around three fifths seen once; the top ten hold 9.5% to 15%. The sequencing input was lung tumor tissue. The receptors come from a young man with non-small cell lung cancer. Both conserved end residues are part of each CDR3. D genes are given only for firm matches. A clone size is listed for some rows: how often the clone was seen (once, few, many), or a class if it is expanded.

V gene: TRBV5-1
D gene: NA
clone size: NA
J gene: TRBJ2-7
CDR3 DNA: TGCGCCAGCTGCTTGGAAGGCGCCGACTACGAGCAGTACTTC
CDR3 protein: CASCLEGADYEQYF

V gene: TRBV11-2
D gene: NA
clone size: many
J gene: TRBJ2-7
CDR3 DNA: TGTGCCAGCAGCCACGGGTCGGGAGAGCAGTACTTC
CDR3 protein: CASSHGSGEQYF

V gene: TRBV29-1
D gene: NA
clone size: few
J gene: TRBJ1-2
CDR3 DNA: TGCAGCGTTGAAAGGGGGGCCTATGGCTACACCTTC
CDR3 protein: CSVERGAYGYTF

V gene: TRBV7-8
D gene: NA
clone size: many
J gene: TRBJ1-1
CDR3 DNA: TGTGCCAGCAGCTTGAACACTGAAGCTTTCTTT
CDR3 protein: CASSLNTEAFF

V gene: TRBV12-3/TRBV12-4
D gene: TRBD1
clone size: NA
J gene: TRBJ1-5
CDR3 DNA: TGTGCCACCAGTCCTAGGACAGGGGAGGCCAATCAGCCCCAGCATTTT
CDR3 protein: CATSPRTGEANQPQHF

V gene: TRBV20-1
D gene: TRBD2
clone size: NA
J gene: TRBJ2-3
CDR3 DNA: TGCAGTGCCCCAGGACTAGCGGGATGGTTTAAGGGCACGGATACGCAGTATTTT
CDR3 protein: CSAPGLAGWFKGTDTQYF

V gene: TRBV20-1
D gene: NA
clone size: NA
J gene: TRBJ2-3
CDR3 DNA: TGCAGTGCCCCCAGGGGAGGTACGCAATATTTT
CDR3 protein: CSAPRGGTQYF

V gene: TRBV5-5
D gene: NA
clone size: few
J gene: TRBJ1-5
CDR3 DNA: TGTGCCAGCAGCCTTGATGGGGATATGGATCAGCCCCAGCATTTT
CDR3 protein: CASSLDGDMDQPQHF

V gene: TRBV5-1
D gene: TRBD1
clone size: NA
J gene: TRBJ1-6
CDR3 DNA: TGCGTCAGCAGCCCATCTACAGGGGATAATTCACCCCTCCACTTT
CDR3 protein: CVSSPSTGDNSPLHF

V gene: TRBV7-9
D gene: NA
clone size: once
J gene: TRBJ1-1
CDR3 DNA: TGTGCCAGCACCCCGGGAGTGTGGGGCGCGACACTAGACGCTGAAGCTTTCTTT
CDR3 protein: CASTPGVWGATLDAEAFF

V gene: TRBV20-1
D gene: TRBD1
clone size: NA
J gene: TRBJ1-1
CDR3 DNA: TGCAGTGCTGGAGGGGGCGCGAACACTGAAGCCTTCTTT
CDR3 protein: CSAGGGANTEAFF

V gene: TRBV6-5
D gene: NA
clone size: NA
J gene: TRBJ2-3
CDR3 DNA: TGTGCCAACAGTTACTACTTGCGGGGTGGAGATACGCAGTATTTT
CDR3 protein: CANSYYLRGGDTQYF

V gene: TRBV29-1
D gene: TRBD2
clone size: many
J gene: TRBJ2-3
CDR3 DNA: TGCAGCTTCAGACTAGCGGGAGTGCTCTCCGCGCAGTATTTT
CDR3 protein: CSFRLAGVLSAQYF

V gene: TRBV29-1
D gene: NA
clone size: many
J gene: TRBJ1-1
CDR3 DNA: TGCAGCGGCGGGGATGGGGCCCCTGAAGCTTTCTTT
CDR3 protein: CSGGDGAPEAFF

V gene: TRBV6-5
D gene: NA
clone size: NA
J gene: TRBJ2-7
CDR3 DNA: TGTGCCAGCAGTTTGGGACCGGGGAGCTCCTACGAGCAGTGCTTC
CDR3 protein: CASSLGPGSSYEQCF

V gene: TRBV11-2
D gene: NA
clone size: once
J gene: TRBJ1-2
CDR3 DNA: TGTGCCAACAGCCCCGCATTCGGGCAGGCCGTCTATGGCTACACCTTC
CDR3 protein: CANSPAFGQAVYGYTF

V gene: TRBV20-1
D gene: NA
clone size: NA
J gene: TRBJ1-6
CDR3 DNA: TGCAGTGCTAGGCTCGTCTGCACTAGGGATTTACCTCTCCACTTT
CDR3 protein: CSARLVCTRDLPLHF

V gene: TRBV4-1
D gene: TRBD1
clone size: NA
J gene: TRBJ1-1
CDR3 DNA: TGCGCCAGTAGCCAAGATACCTACAGGGGAGGCACTGAAGGTTTCTTT
CDR3 protein: CASSQDTYRGGTEGFF

V gene: TRBV19
D gene: TRBD1
clone size: NA
J gene: TRBJ1-2
CDR3 DNA: TGTGCCAATAGTATAGGGGGTGACAGGGGACGCGGTGGCTACACCTTC
CDR3 protein: CANSIGGDRGRGGYTF

V gene: TRBV4-1
D gene: TRBD2
clone size: NA
J gene: TRBJ2-2
CDR3 DNA: TGCGCCAGCAGCCCTTCCTCTAGCGGGAGGGCCAAGGCCGGGGAGCTGTTTTTT
CDR3 protein: CASSPSSSGRAKAGELFF

V gene: TRBV20-1
D gene: NA
clone size: many
J gene: TRBJ2-7
CDR3 DNA: TGCAGTGCTAAGAGCCCGTCGGGGTCCTACGAGCAGTACTTC
CDR3 protein: CSAKSPSGSYEQYF

V gene: TRBV20-1
D gene: NA
clone size: NA
J gene: TRBJ1-1
CDR3 DNA: TGCAGTGGTAGGAGAGGGAACACTGAAGCTTTCTTT
CDR3 protein: CSGRRGNTEAFF

V gene: TRBV24-1
D gene: NA
clone size: NA
J gene: TRBJ2-5
CDR3 DNA: TGTACCACCAGTGATTTGATGGAGACCCAGTACTTC
CDR3 protein: CTTSDLMETQYF

V gene: TRBV6-6
D gene: NA
clone size: NA
J gene: TRBJ2-1
CDR3 DNA: TGTGCCAGCAGTCAAGGGACATCATTTGTGCAGTTCTTC
CDR3 protein: CASSQGTSFVQFF

V gene: TRBV4-1
D gene: NA
clone size: NA
J gene: TRBJ1-5
CDR3 DNA: TGCGCCAGCAACCAAGAGCCCAAAGAAGGTCAACCCCAGCATTTT
CDR3 protein: CASNQEPKEGQPQHF

V gene: TRBV30
D gene: TRBD2
clone size: few
J gene: TRBJ2-1
CDR3 DNA: TGTGCCTGGAGCCCCCCTAGCGGGAGGAGGTCCTACAATGAGCAGTTCTTC
CDR3 protein: CAWSPPSGRRSYNEQFF

V gene: TRBV4-1
D gene: TRBD2
clone size: NA
J gene: TRBJ2-7
CDR3 DNA: TGCGCCAGCAGCCAAGGGGGTAGGGAGGGGCAGTACTTC
CDR3 protein: CASSQGGREGQYF

V gene: TRBV6-5
D gene: NA
clone size: few
J gene: TRBJ2-5
CDR3 DNA: TGTGCCAGCATCTCCCCGGGGTTCCAAGAGACCCAGTACTTC
CDR3 protein: CASISPGFQETQYF

V gene: TRBV4-1
D gene: NA
clone size: many
J gene: TRBJ1-6
CDR3 DNA: TGCGCCAGCAGCCATGCAGGGCGAGGGTCACCCCTCCACTTT
CDR3 protein: CASSHAGRGSPLHF

V gene: TRBV28
D gene: NA
clone size: few
J gene: TRBJ1-5
CDR3 DNA: TGTGCCAGCAGCCTAACTGACAGATATCAGCCCCAGCATTTT
CDR3 protein: CASSLTDRYQPQHF

V gene: TRBV20-1
D gene: NA
clone size: NA
J gene: TRBJ1-5
CDR3 DNA: TGCAGTGCTAGAGATTTCCAGGGTCATAGCAATCAGCCCCAGTGTTTT
CDR3 protein: CSARDFQGHSNQPQCF

V gene: TRBV7-8
D gene: NA
clone size: NA
J gene: TRBJ1-4
CDR3 DNA: TGTGCCATCAGCTTAGAACAGGGAGGCTTTCAAACTGAAAAACTGTTTTTT
CDR3 protein: CAISLEQGGFQTEKLFF

V gene: TRBV1
D gene: NA
clone size: NA
J gene: TRBJ1-6
CDR3 DNA: TGCACCAGCACCCAGGGGGTGACAAGAAGCTCCTATAATTCACCCCTCCACTTT
CDR3 protein: CTSTQGVTRSSYNSPLHF

V gene: TRBV20-1
D gene: TRBD1
clone size: many
J gene: TRBJ1-6
CDR3 DNA: TGCAGTGCTAGAACTCCCGGGACAGGGGACTCACCCCTCCACTTT
CDR3 protein: CSARTPGTGDSPLHF

V gene: TRBV6-1
D gene: NA
clone size: many
J gene: TRBJ2-7
CDR3 DNA: TGTGCCAGCAGTGAAAGTTTGGCGAATGTGCAGTACTTC
CDR3 protein: CASSESLANVQYF

V gene: TRBV12-3/TRBV12-4
D gene: NA
clone size: NA
J gene: TRBJ2-5
CDR3 DNA: TGTGCCAGCAGTAGACAGCTGGGAGAAGAGACCCAGTACTTC
CDR3 protein: CASSRQLGEETQYF

V gene: TRBV11-2
D gene: NA
clone size: NA
J gene: TRBJ1-2
CDR3 DNA: TGTGCCAGCAGCTTAGGTGACTATGGCTACATCTTC
CDR3 protein: CASSLGDYGYIF

V gene: TRBV20-1
D gene: TRBD2
clone size: few
J gene: TRBJ2-1
CDR3 DNA: TGCAGTGTTAGAGTCGCGGGAGACTACAATGAGCAGTTCTTC
CDR3 protein: CSVRVAGDYNEQFF

V gene: TRBV29-1
D gene: NA
clone size: many
J gene: TRBJ2-7
CDR3 DNA: TGCAGCGTACTCGGGTTGCGGGAGCAGTACTTC
CDR3 protein: CSVLGLREQYF

V gene: TRBV11-1
D gene: TRBD1
clone size: many
J gene: TRBJ1-1
CDR3 DNA: TGTGCCAGCAGCTTATCCACAGGGGGTGACACTGAAGCTTTCTTT
CDR3 protein: CASSLSTGGDTEAFF

V gene: TRBV6-6
D gene: TRBD1
clone size: NA
J gene: TRBJ1-5
CDR3 DNA: TGTGCCAGCAGTTTCGGACAGGTACAATCAGCCCCAGCATTT
CDR3 protein: CASSFGQVQSAPAF

V gene: TRBV11-1
D gene: TRBD2
clone size: NA
J gene: TRBJ2-1
CDR3 DNA: TGTGCCAGCAGCTTAGTGCTAGCGGGGGGATTTTCCTACAATGAGAAGTTCTTC
CDR3 protein: CASSLVLAGGFSYNEKFF

V gene: TRBV11-2
D gene: NA
clone size: NA
J gene: TRBJ2-7
CDR3 DNA: TGTGCCAAGAGCCCCAACCGGGCAGGGCACTACGAGCAGTACTTC
CDR3 protein: CAKSPNRAGHYEQYF

V gene: TRBV6-5
D gene: NA
clone size: NA
J gene: TRBJ2-4
CDR3 DNA: TGTGCCAGGAGGCCTTTAGCCAAAAACATCCAGTACTTC
CDR3 protein: CARRPLAKNIQYF

V gene: TRBV30
D gene: TRBD2
clone size: few
J gene: TRBJ2-1
CDR3 DNA: TGTGTCTGGACCCGGGGACTAGCGGTTTACAATGAGCAGTTCTTC
CDR3 protein: CVWTRGLAVYNEQFF

V gene: TRBV11-3
D gene: NA
clone size: NA
J gene: TRBJ2-1
CDR3 DNA: TGTGCCAGCAGCTTCGGACAGCACGATGAGCAGTTCTTC
CDR3 protein: CASSFGQHDEQFF